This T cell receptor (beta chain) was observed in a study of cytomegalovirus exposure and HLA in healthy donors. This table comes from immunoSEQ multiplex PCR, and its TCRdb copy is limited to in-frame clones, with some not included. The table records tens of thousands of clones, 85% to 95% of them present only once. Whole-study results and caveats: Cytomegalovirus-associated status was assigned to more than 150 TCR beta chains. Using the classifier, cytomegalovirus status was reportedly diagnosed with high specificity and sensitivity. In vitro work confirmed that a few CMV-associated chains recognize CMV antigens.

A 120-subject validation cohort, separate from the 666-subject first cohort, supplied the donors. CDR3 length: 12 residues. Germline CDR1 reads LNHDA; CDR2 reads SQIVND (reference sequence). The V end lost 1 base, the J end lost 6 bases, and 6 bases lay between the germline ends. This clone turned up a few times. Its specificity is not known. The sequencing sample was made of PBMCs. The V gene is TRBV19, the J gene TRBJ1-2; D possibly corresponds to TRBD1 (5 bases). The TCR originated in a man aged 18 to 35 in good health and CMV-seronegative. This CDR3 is CASSIAGNGYTF. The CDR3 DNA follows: TGTGCCAGTAGTATAGCAGGGAATGGCTACACCTTC.